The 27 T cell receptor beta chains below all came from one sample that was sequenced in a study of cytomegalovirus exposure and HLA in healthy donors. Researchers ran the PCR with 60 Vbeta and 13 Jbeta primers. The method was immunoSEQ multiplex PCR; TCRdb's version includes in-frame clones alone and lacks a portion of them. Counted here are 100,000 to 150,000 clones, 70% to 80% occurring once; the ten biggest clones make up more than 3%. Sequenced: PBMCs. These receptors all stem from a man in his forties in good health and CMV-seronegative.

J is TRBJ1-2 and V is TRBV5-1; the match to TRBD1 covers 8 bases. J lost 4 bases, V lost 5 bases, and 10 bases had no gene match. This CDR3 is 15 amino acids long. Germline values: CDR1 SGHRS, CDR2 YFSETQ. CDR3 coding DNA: TGCGCCAGCAGACCTCGGACAGGGCTAGTCTATGGCTACACCTTC. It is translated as CASRPRTGLVYGYTF.

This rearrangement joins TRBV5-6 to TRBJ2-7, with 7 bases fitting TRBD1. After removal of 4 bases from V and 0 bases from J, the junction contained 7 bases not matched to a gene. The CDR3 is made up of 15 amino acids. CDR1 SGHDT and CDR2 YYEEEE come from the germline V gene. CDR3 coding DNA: TGTGCCAGCAGCCCCAGACAGGGCCTCTCCTACGAGCAGTACTTC. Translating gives CASSPRQGLSYEQYF.

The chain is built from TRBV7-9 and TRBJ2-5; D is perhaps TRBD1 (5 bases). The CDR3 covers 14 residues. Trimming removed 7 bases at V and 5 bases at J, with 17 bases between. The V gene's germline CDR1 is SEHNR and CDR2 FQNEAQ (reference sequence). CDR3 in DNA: TGTGCCAGCAACGGACCTGACAGTATGGAGACCCAGTACTTC. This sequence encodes CASNGPDSMETQYF.

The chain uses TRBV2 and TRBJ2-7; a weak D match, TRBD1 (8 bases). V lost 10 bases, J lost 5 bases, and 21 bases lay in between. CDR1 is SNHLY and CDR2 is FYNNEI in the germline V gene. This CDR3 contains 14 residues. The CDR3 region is CATTNRGRVNEQYF. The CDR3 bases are TGTGCCACCACTAACAGGGGGAGGGTGAACGAGCAGTACTTC. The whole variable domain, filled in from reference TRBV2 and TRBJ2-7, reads EPEVTQTPSHQVTQMGQEVILRCVPISNHLYFYWYRQILGQKVEFLVSFYNNEISEKSEIFDDQFSVERPDGSNFTLKIRSTKLEDSAMYFCATTNRGRVNEQYFGPGTRLTVT.

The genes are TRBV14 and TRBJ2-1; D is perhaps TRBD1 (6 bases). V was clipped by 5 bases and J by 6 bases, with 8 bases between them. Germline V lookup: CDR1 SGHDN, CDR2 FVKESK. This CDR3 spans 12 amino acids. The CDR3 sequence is CASSTGFNEQFF. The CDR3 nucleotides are TGTGCCAGCAGCACAGGGTTCAATGAGCAGTTCTTC. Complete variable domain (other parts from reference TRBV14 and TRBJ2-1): EAGVTQFPSHSVIEKGQTVTLRCDPISGHDNLYWYRRVMGKEIKFLLHFVKESKQDESGMPNNRFLAERTGGTYSTLKVQPAELEDSGVYFCASSTGFNEQFFGPGTRLTVL.

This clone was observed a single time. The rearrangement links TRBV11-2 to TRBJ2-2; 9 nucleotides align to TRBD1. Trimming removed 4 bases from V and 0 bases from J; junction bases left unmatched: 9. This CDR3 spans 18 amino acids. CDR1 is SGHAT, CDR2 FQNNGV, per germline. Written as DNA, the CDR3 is TGTGCCAGCAGCTCCCGGACAGGGGCGAACCCGAACACCGGGGAGCTGTTTTTT. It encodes CASSSRTGANPNTGELFF.

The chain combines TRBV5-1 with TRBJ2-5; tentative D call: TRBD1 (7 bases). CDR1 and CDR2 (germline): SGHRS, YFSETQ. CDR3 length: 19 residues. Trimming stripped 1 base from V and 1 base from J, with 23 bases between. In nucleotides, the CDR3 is TGCGCCAGCAGCTTGTGGACAGGAGGGGTAGTCGGGCCCCAAGAGACCCAGTACTTC. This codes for CASSLWTGGVVGPQETQYF.

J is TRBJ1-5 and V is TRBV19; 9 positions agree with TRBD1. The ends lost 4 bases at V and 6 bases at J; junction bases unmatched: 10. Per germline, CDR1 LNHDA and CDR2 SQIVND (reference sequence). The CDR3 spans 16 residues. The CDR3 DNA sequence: TGTGCCAGTAGTACTCGGGACAGGGAGAGGTTTCAGCCCCAGCATTTT. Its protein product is CASSTRDRERFQPQHF.

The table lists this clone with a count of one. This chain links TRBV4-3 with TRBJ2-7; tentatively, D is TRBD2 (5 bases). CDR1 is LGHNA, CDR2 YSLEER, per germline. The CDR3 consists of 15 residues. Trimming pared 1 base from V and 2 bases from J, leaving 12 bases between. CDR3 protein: CASSQVRGSTYEQYF. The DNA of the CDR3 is TGCGCCAGCAGCCAAGTCCGGGGTTCAACCTACGAGCAGTACTTC.

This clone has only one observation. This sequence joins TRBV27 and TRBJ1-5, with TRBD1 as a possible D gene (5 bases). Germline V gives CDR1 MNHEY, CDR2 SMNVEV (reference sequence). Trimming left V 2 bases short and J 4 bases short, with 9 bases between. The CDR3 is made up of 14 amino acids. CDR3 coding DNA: TGTGCCAGCAGTTTAGGGGCAGCTAATCAGCCCCAGCATTTT. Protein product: CASSLGAANQPQHF.

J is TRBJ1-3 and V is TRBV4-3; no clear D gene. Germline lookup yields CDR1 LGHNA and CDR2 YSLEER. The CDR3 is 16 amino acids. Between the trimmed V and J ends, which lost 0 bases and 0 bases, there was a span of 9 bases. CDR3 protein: CASSQDRSTSGNTIYF. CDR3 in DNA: TGCGCCAGCAGCCAAGACAGGTCAACCTCTGGAAACACCATATATTTT.

CDR3 bases: TGTGCCATCACGGACAGGGGGTCGGACCTGGGCAATGAGCAGTTCTTC. Its protein is CAITDRGSDLGNEQFF. The rearrangement links TRBV10-3 to TRBJ2-1, with 10 positions matching TRBD1. This CDR3 spans 16 amino acids. The germline gives CDR1 ENHRY, CDR2 SYGVKD. Trimming removed 7 bases from V and 6 bases from J; junction bases left unmatched: 12.

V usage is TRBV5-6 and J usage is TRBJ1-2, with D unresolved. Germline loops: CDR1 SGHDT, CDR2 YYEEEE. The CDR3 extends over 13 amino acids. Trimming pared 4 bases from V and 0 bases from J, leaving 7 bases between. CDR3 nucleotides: TGTGCCAGCAGCGAGGTTACTAACTATGGCTACACCTTC. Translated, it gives CASSEVTNYGYTF.

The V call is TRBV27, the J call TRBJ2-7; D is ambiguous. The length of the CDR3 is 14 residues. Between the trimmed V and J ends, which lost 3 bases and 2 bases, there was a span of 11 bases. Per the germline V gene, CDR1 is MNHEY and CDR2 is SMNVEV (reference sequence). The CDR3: CASSFSRAAYEQYF. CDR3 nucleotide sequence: TGTGCCAGCAGTTTCAGTCGCGCGGCCTACGAGCAGTACTTC.

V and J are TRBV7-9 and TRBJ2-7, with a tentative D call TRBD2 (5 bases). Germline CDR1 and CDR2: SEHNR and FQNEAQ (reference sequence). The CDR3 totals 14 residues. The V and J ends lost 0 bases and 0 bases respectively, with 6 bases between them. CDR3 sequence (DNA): TGTGCCAGCAGCTTAGCGACTAACTCCTACGAGCAGTACTTC. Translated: CASSLATNSYEQYF.

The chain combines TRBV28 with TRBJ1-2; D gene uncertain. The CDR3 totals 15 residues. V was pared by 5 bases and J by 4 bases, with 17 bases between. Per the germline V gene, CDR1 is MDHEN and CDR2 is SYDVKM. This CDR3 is CASSPGGQAAYGYTF. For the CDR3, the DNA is TGTGCCAGCAGTCCCGGTGGCCAGGCAGCCTATGGCTACACCTTC.

CDR3 protein: CASSDEDREGTGELFF. In nucleotides, the CDR3 is TGTGCCAGCAGCGACGAGGACAGGGAAGGCACCGGGGAGCTGTTTTTT. The genes are TRBV7-8 and TRBJ2-2, with 8 bases lining up with TRBD1. CDR3 length equals 16 residues. The ends lost 5 bases at V and 4 bases at J; junction bases unmatched: 9. Germline V lookup: CDR1 SGHVS, CDR2 FQNEAQ. The whole variable domain, filled in from reference TRBV7-8 and TRBJ2-2, reads GAGVSQSPRYKVAKRGQDVALRCDPISGHVSLFWYQQALGQGPEFLTYFQNEAQLDKSGLPSDRFFAERPEGSVSTLKIQRTQQEDSAVYLCASSDEDREGTGELFFGEGSRLTVL.

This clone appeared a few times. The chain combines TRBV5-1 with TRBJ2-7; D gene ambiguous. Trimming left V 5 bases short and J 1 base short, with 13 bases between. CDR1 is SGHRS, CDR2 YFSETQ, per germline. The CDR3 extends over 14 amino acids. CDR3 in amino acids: CASRLTTFSYEQYF. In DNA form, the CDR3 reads TGCGCCAGCAGACTTACGACATTTTCCTACGAGCAGTACTTC.

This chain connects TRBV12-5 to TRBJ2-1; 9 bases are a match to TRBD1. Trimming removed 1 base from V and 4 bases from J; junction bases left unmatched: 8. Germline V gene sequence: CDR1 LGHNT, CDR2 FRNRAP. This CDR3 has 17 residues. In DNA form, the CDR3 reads TGTGCTAGTGGTTTGGCTACCGGGACAGGGAGTTACAATGAGCAGTTCTTC. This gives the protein CASGLATGTGSYNEQFF.

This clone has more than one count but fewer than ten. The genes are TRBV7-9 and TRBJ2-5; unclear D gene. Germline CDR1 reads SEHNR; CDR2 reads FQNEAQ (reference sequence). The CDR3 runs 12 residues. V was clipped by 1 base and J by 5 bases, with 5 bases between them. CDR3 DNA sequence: TGTGCCAGCAGCTTAGTTGAGGAGACCCAGTACTTC. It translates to CASSLVEETQYF.

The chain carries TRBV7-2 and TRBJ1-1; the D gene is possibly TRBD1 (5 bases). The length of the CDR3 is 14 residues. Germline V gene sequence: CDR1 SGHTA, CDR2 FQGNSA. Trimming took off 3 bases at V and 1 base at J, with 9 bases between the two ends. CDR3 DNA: TGTGCCAGCAGCTTTCAGGGAACGAACACTGAAGCTTTCTTT. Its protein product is CASSFQGTNTEAFF.

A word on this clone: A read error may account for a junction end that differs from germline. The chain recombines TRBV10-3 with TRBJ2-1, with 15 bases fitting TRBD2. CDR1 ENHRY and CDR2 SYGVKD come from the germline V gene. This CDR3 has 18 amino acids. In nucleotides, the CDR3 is TGTGCCATCAGTGACGGTGGGACTAGCGGGGGGCTCTACAATGAGCAGCTCTTC. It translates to CAISDGGTSGGLYNEQLF.

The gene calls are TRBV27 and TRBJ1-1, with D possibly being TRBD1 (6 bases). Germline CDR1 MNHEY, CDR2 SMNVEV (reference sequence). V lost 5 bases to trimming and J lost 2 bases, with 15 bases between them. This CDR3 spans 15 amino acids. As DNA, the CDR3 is TGTGCCAGCAGTGACGATACAGGGATAAACACTGAAGCTTTCTTT. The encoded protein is CASSDDTGINTEAFF.

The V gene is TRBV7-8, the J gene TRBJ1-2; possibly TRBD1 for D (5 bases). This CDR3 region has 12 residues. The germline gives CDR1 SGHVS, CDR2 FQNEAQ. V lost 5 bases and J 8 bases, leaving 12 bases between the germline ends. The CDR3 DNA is TGTGCCAGCAGCCGCGGAGGGGAAGGCTACACCTTC. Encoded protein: CASSRGGEGYTF. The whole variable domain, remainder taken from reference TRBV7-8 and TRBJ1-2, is GAGVSQSPRYKVAKRGQDVALRCDPISGHVSLFWYQQALGQGPEFLTYFQNEAQLDKSGLPSDRFFAERPEGSVSTLKIQRTQQEDSAVYLCASSRGGEGYTFGSGTRLTVV.

The CDR3 coding sequence is TGTGCCAGTAGTATATCGATACAGGGGGCTCGGGATCAGCCCCAGCATTTT. It codes for CASSISIQGARDQPQHF. The rearrangement links TRBV19 to TRBJ1-5; 9 positions match TRBD1. After removal of 2 bases from V and 5 bases from J, the junction contained 10 bases not matched to a gene. The V gene's germline CDR1 is LNHDA and CDR2 SQIVND (reference sequence). The length of the CDR3 is 17 residues.

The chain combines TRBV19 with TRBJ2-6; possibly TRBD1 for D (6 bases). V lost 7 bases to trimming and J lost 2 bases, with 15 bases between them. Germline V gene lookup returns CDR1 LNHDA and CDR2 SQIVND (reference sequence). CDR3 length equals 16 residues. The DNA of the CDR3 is TGTGCCAGTAAGCAGCCAGGGGTGGCTGGGGCCAACGTCCTGACTTTC. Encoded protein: CASKQPGVAGANVLTF. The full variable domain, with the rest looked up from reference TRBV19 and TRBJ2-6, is DGGITQSPKYLFRKEGQNVTLSCEQNLNHDAMYWYRQDPGQGLRLIYYSQIVNDFQKGDIAEGYSVSREKKESFPLTVTSAQKNPTAFYLCASKQPGVAGANVLTFGAGSRLTVL.

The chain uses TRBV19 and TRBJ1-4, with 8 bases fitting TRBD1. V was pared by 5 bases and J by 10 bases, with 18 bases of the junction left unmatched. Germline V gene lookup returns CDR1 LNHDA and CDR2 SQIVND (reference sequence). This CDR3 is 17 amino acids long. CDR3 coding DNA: TGTGCCAGTAGTCCAAGAGTCACGGACAGGGAGGGACGAAAACTGTTTTTT. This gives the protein CASSPRVTDREGRKLFF.